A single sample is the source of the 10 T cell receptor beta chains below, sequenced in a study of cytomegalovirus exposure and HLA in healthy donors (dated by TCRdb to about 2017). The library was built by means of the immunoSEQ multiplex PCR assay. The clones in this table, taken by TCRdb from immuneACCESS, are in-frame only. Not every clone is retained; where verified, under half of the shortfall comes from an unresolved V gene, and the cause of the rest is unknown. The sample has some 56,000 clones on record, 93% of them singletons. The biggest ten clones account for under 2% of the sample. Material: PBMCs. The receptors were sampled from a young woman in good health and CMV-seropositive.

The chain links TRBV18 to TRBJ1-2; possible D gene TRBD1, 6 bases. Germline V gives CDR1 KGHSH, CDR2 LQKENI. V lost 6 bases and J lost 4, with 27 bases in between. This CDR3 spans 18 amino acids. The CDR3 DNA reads TGTGCCAGCTCGCAGGGGACGGGGTCTATCAGTTCGGTCTATGGCTACACCTTC. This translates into CASSQGTGSISSVYGYTF.

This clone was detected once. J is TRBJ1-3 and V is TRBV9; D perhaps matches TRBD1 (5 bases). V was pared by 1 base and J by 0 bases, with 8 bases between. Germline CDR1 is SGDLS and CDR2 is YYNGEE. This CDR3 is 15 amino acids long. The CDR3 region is CASSVTGSSGNTIYF. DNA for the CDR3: TGTGCCAGCAGCGTAACAGGCTCCTCTGGAAACACCATATATTTT. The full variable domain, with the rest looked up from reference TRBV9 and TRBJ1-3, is DSGVTQTPKHLITATGQRVTLRCSPRSGDLSVYWYQQSLDQGLQFLIQYYNGEERAKGNILERFSAQQFPDLHSELNLSSLELGDSALYFCASSVTGSSGNTIYFGEGSWLTVV.

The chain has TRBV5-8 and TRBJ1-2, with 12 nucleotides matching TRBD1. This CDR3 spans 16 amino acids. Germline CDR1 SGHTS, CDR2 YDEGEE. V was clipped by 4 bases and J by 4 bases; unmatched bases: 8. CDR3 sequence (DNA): TGTGCCAGCAGCCTACTGCCGGGACAGGGGGCCTATGGCTACACCTTC. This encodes CASSLLPGQGAYGYTF.

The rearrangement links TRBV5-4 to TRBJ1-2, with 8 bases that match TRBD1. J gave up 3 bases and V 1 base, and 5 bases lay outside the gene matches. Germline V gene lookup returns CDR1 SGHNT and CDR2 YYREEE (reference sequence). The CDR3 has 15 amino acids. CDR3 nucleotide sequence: TGTGCCAGCAGCTTGCCCCAGGGGGCCCACTATGGCTACACCTTC. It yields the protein CASSLPQGAHYGYTF.

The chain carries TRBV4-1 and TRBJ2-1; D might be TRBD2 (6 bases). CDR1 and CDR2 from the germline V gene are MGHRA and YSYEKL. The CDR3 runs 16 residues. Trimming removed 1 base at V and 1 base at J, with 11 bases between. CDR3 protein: CASSQAGTVSYNEQFF. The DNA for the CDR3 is TGCGCCAGCAGCCAAGCCGGGACTGTGTCCTACAATGAGCAGTTCTTC.

CDR3 bases: TGTGCCAGCAGTGTGGCTCCGGACAGGGAATATAATTCACCCCTCCACTTT. Its protein is CASSVAPDREYNSPLHF. The chain joins TRBV2 to TRBJ1-6; the match to TRBD1 covers 8 bases. This CDR3 has 17 amino acids. After removal of 4 bases from V and 4 bases from J, the junction contained 9 bases not matched to a gene. Germline V gene data show CDR1 as SNHLY and CDR2 as FYNNEI.

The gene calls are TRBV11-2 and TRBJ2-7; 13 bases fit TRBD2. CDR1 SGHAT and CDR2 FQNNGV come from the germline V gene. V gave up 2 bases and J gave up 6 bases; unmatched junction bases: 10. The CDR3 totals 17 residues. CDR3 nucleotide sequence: TGTGCCAGCAGCTTAAGGACTAGCGGGGGACTCGGGGTCGAGCAGTACTTC. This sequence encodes CASSLRTSGGLGVEQYF.

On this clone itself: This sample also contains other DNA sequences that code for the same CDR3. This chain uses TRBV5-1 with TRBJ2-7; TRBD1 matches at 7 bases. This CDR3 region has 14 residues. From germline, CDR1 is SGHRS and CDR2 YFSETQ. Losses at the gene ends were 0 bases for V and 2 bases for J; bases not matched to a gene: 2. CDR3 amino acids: CASSLEGQPYEQYF. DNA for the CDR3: TGCGCCAGCAGCTTGGAGGGACAGCCCTACGAGCAGTACTTC.

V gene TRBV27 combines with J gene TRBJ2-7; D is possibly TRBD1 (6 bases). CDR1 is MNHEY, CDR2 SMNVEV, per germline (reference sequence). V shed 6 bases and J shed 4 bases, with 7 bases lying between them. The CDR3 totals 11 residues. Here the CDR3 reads CASRQGYEQYF. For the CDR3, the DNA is TGTGCCAGCAGACAGGGTTACGAGCAGTACTTC.

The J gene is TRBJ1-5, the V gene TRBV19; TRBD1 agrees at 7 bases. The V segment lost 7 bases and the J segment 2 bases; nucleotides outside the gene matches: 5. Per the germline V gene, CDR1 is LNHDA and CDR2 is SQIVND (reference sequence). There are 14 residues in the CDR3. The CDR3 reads CASNRGEGNQPQHF. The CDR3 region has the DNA TGTGCCAGTAACAGGGGCGAAGGCAATCAGCCCCAGCATTTT.